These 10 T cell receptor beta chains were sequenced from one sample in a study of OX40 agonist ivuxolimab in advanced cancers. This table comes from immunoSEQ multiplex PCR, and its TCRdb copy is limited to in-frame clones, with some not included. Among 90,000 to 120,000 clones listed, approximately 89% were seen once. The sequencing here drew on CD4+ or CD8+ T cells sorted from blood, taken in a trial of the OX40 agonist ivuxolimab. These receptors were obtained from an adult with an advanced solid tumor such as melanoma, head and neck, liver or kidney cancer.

CDR3 residues: CASSEGTDTQYF. DNA of the CDR3: TGTGCCAGCAGTGAGGGAACAGATACGCAGTATTTT. The rearrangement links TRBV6-5 to TRBJ2-3; TRBD2 is a possible D gene (5 bases). CDR3 length: 12 amino acids. Germline loops: CDR1 MNHEY, CDR2 SVGAGI. V dropped 5 bases and J dropped 3 bases, with 6 bases sitting between them.

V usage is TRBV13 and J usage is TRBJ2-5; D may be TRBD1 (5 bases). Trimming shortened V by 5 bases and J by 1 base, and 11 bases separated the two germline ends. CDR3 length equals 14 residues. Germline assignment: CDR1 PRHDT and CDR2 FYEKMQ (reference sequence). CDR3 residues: CASSGTGFQETQYF. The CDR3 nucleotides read TGTGCCAGCAGCGGTACAGGATTCCAAGAGACCCAGTACTTC.

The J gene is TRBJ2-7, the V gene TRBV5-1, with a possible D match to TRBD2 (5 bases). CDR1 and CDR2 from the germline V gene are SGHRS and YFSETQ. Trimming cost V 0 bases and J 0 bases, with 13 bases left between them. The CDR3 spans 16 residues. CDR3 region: CASSLGGSGSSYEQYF. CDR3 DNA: TGCGCCAGCAGCTTGGGAGGTTCGGGGTCCTCCTACGAGCAGTACTTC.

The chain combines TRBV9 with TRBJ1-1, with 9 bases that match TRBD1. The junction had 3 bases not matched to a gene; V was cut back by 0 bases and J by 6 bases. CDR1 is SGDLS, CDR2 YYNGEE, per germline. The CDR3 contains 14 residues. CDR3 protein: CASSVVGQGAEAFF. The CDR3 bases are TGTGCCAGCAGCGTAGTGGGACAGGGCGCTGAAGCTTTCTTT.

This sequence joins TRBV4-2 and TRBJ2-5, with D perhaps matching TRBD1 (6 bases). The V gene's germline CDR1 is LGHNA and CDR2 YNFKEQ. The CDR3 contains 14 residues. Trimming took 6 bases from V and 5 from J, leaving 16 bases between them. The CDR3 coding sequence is TGTGCCAGCAGGAGACAGGACCCCGCGGAGACCCAGTACTTC. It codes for CASRRQDPAETQYF.

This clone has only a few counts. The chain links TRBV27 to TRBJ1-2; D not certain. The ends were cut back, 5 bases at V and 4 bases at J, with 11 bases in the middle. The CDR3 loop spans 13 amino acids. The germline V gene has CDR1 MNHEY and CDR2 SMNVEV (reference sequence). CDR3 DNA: TGTGCCAGCAGTCCAGGACGGGCCTATGGCTACACCTTC. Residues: CASSPGRAYGYTF.

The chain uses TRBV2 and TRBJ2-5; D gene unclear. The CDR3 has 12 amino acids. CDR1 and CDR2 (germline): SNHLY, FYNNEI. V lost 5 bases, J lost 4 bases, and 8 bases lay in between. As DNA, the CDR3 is TGTGCCAGCAGTTACAAGAGAGAGACCCAGTACTTC. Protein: CASSYKRETQYF. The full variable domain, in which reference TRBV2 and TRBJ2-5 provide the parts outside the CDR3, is EPEVTQTPSHQVTQMGQEVILRCVPISNHLYFYWYRQILGQKVEFLVSFYNNEISEKSEIFDDQFSVERPDGSNFTLKIRSTKLEDSAMYFCASSYKRETQYFGPGTRLLVL.

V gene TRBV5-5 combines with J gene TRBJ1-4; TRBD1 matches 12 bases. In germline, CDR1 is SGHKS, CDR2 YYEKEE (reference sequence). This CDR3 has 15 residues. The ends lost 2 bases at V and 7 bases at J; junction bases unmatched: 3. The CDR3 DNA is TGTGCCAGCAGCTTCGGGGACAGGGGGCGTGAAAAACTGTTTTTT. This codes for CASSFGDRGREKLFF. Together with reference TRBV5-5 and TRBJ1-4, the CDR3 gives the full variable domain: DAGVTQSPTHLIKTRGQQVTLRCSPISGHKSVSWYQQVLGQGPQFIFQYYEKEERGRGNFPDRFSARQFPNYSSELNVNALLLGDSALYLCASSFGDRGREKLFFGSGTQLSVL.

CDR3: CASRWTGLYNEQFF. For the CDR3, the DNA is TGTGCCAGCAGATGGACCGGGCTCTACAATGAGCAGTTCTTC. This rearrangement joins TRBV2 to TRBJ2-1, with no clear D. V lost 6 bases, J lost 3 bases, and 12 bases lay in between. Germline V lookup: CDR1 SNHLY, CDR2 FYNNEI. The CDR3 has 14 amino acids.

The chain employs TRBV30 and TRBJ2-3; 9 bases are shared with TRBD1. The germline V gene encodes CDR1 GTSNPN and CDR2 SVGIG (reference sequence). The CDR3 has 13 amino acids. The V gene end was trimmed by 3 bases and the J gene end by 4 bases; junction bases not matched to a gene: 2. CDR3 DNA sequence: TGTGCCTGGAGGGACAGGGGACCAGATACGCAGTATTTT. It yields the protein CAWRDRGPDTQYF.